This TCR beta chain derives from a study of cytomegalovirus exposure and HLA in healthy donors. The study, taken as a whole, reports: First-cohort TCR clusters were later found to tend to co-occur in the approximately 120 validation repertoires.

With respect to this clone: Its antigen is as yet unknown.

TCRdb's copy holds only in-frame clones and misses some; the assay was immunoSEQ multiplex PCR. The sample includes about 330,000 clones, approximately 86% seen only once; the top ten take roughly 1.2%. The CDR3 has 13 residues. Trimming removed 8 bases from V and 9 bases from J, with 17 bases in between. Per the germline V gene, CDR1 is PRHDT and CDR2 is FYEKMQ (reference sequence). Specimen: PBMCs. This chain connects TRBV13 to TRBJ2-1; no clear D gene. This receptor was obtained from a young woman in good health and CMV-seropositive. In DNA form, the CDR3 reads TGTGCCAGCGCGTTCGGGTCGTCTGGTGAGCAGTTCTTC. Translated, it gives CASAFGSSGEQFF. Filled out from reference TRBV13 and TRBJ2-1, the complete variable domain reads AAGVIQSPRHLIKEKRETATLKCYPIPRHDTVYWYQQGPGQDPQFLISFYEKMQSDKGSIPDRFSAQQFSDYHSELNMSSLELGDSALYFCASAFGSSGEQFFGPGTRLTVL.